The 30 T cell receptor beta chains given below trace back to one sample, sequenced in a study of blood T cell repertoires in COVID-19. The repertoire was sequenced with immunoSEQ multiplex PCR; TCRdb's copy has only in-frame clones and lacks some. The sample lists approximately 240,000 clones, 84% occurring once. Sequencing was done on a sample of peripheral blood. Receptor source: a woman aged 60-75 years who had recovered from COVID-19.

A single count supports this clone. J is TRBJ2-5 and V is TRBV9, with 13 bases aligning to TRBD2. Germline CDR1 reads SGDLS; CDR2 reads YYNGEE. The CDR3 is 15 amino acids. The trim removed 4 bases at V and 5 bases at J, leaving 5 bases unmatched. CDR3 in DNA: TGTGCCAGCAGCTCAGGACTAGCGGGGGCTGAGACCCAGTACTTC. Translation: CASSSGLAGAETQYF.

The chain joins TRBV7-9 to TRBJ1-2; 7 bases fit TRBD1. The germline gives CDR1 SEHNR, CDR2 FQNEAQ (reference sequence). This CDR3 is 17 amino acids long. J lost 5 bases, V lost 4 bases, and 16 bases had no gene match. The CDR3 loop reads CASSSYQGGLVAYGYTF. CDR3 nucleotide sequence: TGTGCCAGCAGCTCCTATCAGGGGGGATTAGTAGCTTATGGCTACACCTTC.

The genes are TRBV4-1 and TRBJ2-1; unclear D gene. The germline V gene encodes CDR1 MGHRA and CDR2 YSYEKL. V was pared by 4 bases and J by 9 bases, with 7 bases between. This CDR3 contains 11 residues. This CDR3 is CASSRHGEQFF. The CDR3 nucleotides are TGCGCCAGCAGCCGACACGGTGAGCAGTTCTTC.

The CDR3 bases are TGTGCCAGCAGCCTTGACCGGGGGGGTACGCAGTATTTT. Its translation: CASSLDRGGTQYF. The chain couples TRBV5-4 to TRBJ2-3, with 8 bases that match TRBD2. The CDR3 totals 13 residues. The V segment lost 4 bases and the J segment 8 bases; nucleotides outside the gene matches: 6. Germline V CDR1 and CDR2: SGHNT, YYREEE (reference sequence).

The rearrangement joins TRBV7-2 to TRBJ2-3, with 13 bases matching TRBD2. V gave up 4 bases and J gave up 3 bases; unmatched junction bases: 7. The CDR3 consists of 17 residues. CDR1 and CDR2 (germline): SGHTA, FQGNSA. Written as DNA, the CDR3 is TGTGCCAGCAGCTCGGGACTAGCGGGAAGCAAGACAGATACGCAGTATTTT. Translated, it gives CASSSGLAGSKTDTQYF.

This chain joins TRBV19 and TRBJ2-3; no clear D gene. Germline V gives CDR1 LNHDA, CDR2 SQIVND (reference sequence). Deletions cut 3 bases from V and 6 bases from J, with 4 bases between. This CDR3 has 11 residues. DNA of the CDR3: TGTGCCAGTAGTATCTCTGATACGCAGTATTTT. Its translation: CASSISDTQYF.

Here the CDR3 reads CASSGRTGNYGYTF. CDR3 DNA: TGTGCCAGCAGCGGGCGGACAGGGAACTATGGCTACACCTTC. The chain carries TRBV7-2 and TRBJ1-2, with 8 bases matching TRBD1. CDR3 length: 14 amino acids. Germline CDR1 SGHTA, CDR2 FQGNSA. V gave up 5 bases and J gave up 2 bases; unmatched junction bases: 4.

The chain links TRBV20-1 to TRBJ2-7; TRBD2 is a possible D gene (5 bases). Germline V gene data show CDR1 as DFQATT and CDR2 as SNEGSKA (reference sequence). V was trimmed by 6 bases and J by 5 bases, leaving 11 bases between them. CDR3 size: 11 residues. In DNA form, the CDR3 reads TGCAGTGCACTGGGAGTCGACGAGCAGTACTTC. Its translation: CSALGVDEQYF.

Concerning this clone: Distinct nucleotide sequences in the sample also encode this CDR3. This chain connects TRBV12-3 or TRBV12-4 to TRBJ1-1; D gene ambiguous. The CDR3 consists of 12 residues. V was clipped by 4 bases and J by 1 base, with 4 bases between them. The CDR3 DNA reads TGTGCCAGCAGTTCCGGGAACACTGAAGCTTTCTTT. It yields the protein CASSSGNTEAFF.

J is TRBJ2-1 and V is TRBV7-8; 13 bases map to TRBD2. The CDR3 extends over 18 amino acids. The ends lost 5 bases at V and 0 bases at J; junction bases unmatched: 7. Germline CDR1 reads SGHVS; CDR2 reads FQNEAQ. CDR3 DNA sequence: TGTGCCAGCAGCACCCGACTAGCGGGGGGCAGCTCCTACAATGAGCAGTTCTTC. Its translation: CASSTRLAGGSSYNEQFF.

The CDR3 DNA reads as TGTGCCAGCAGGCGGGCCAATGAAAAACTGTTTTTT. Translated: CASRRANEKLFF. The rearrangement links TRBV27 to TRBJ1-4; no clear D. The CDR3 runs 12 residues. Germline CDR1 and CDR2: MNHEY and SMNVEV (reference sequence). V was cut by 6 bases and J by 5 bases, with 7 bases left in between.

The V gene is TRBV25-1, the J gene TRBJ2-2, with 9 bases lining up with TRBD1. The CDR3 extends over 15 amino acids. Germline loops: CDR1 MGHDK, CDR2 SYGVNS. Losses at the gene ends were 6 bases for V and 2 bases for J; bases not matched to a gene: 4. CDR3 bases: TGTGCCAGCAGCCGGGACAGGGCTAACACCGGGGAGCTGTTTTTT. Amino acid sequence: CASSRDRANTGELFF.

The chain recombines TRBV12-3 or TRBV12-4 with TRBJ2-7, with a possible D match to TRBD1 (6 bases). The germline V and J ends were trimmed by 1 base and 4 bases, with 8 bases remaining between them. This CDR3 is built from 13 residues. CDR3 DNA: TGTGCCAGCAGTTTAGACAGGGCTTACGAGCAGTACTTC. Encoded protein: CASSLDRAYEQYF.

This clone was counted a few times. The chain combines TRBV30 with TRBJ2-1, with 11 bases that match TRBD2. V lost 5 bases, J lost 2 bases, and 2 bases stayed unmatched. This CDR3 is 14 amino acids long. CDR1 is GTSNPN and CDR2 is SVGIG in the germline V gene (reference sequence). DNA for the CDR3: TGTGCCTGGGCTAGCGGGAGGACCTACAATGAGCAGTTCTTC. Translated, it gives CAWASGRTYNEQFF.

V gene TRBV2 combines with J gene TRBJ2-5; TRBD2 aligns across 8 bases. With V trimmed by 4 bases and J by 5 bases, 3 bases remained unmatched. Germline CDR1 reads SNHLY; CDR2 reads FYNNEI. This CDR3 spans 13 amino acids. CDR3 protein: CASSVRLAETQYF. The CDR3 DNA follows: TGTGCCAGCAGTGTCCGACTAGCGGAGACCCAGTACTTC.

The V and J genes are TRBV27 and TRBJ1-4; D gene ambiguous. The CDR3 runs 15 residues. Germline CDR1 reads MNHEY; CDR2 reads SMNVEV (reference sequence). V was trimmed by 3 bases and J by 3 bases, leaving 11 bases between them. The CDR3 protein is CASSFGRRANEKLFF. CDR3 nucleotide sequence: TGTGCCAGCAGTTTTGGCAGGAGGGCTAATGAAAAACTGTTTTTT.

The rearrangement links TRBV25-1 to TRBJ2-1; 14 bases are shared with TRBD2. V was clipped by 3 bases and J by 12 bases; unmatched bases: 13. The CDR3 has 17 amino acids. CDR1 is MGHDK, CDR2 SYGVNS, per germline. CDR3 amino acids: CASSDFRGLAGDDTQFF. The DNA for the CDR3 is TGTGCCAGCAGTGATTTCCGGGGACTAGCGGGGGATGATACGCAGTTCTTC.

The rearrangement uses TRBV13 and TRBJ2-1; the D gene is possibly TRBD1 (6 bases). V was trimmed by 1 base and J by 7 bases, leaving 11 bases between them. Germline assignment: CDR1 PRHDT and CDR2 FYEKMQ (reference sequence). There are 14 residues in the CDR3. CDR3 residues: CASSLETGRNEQFF. The CDR3 bases are TGTGCCAGCAGCTTAGAAACAGGGCGGAATGAGCAGTTCTTC.

This rearrangement joins TRBV19 to TRBJ2-1, with D hard to call. V shed 4 bases and J shed 5 bases, with 9 bases lying between them. There are 13 residues in the CDR3. Germline V gene data show CDR1 as LNHDA and CDR2 as SQIVND (reference sequence). The CDR3 nucleotides read TGTGCCAGTAGTAGAAACCGGGACAATGAGCAGTTCTTC. It is translated as CASSRNRDNEQFF.

The chain carries TRBV6-5 and TRBJ1-5; 9 bases line up with TRBD1. This CDR3 is built from 15 residues. Germline-derived CDR1 and CDR2 are MNHEY and SVGAGI. The V gene end was trimmed by 6 bases and the J gene end by 2 bases; junction bases not matched to a gene: 5. The CDR3, as DNA: TGTGCCAGCAGGAAGGACAGGGGCGGCAATCAGCCCCAGCATTTT. Protein sequence: CASRKDRGGNQPQHF.

The chain carries TRBV11-2 and TRBJ2-1; a possible D gene is TRBD2 (5 bases). The germline gives CDR1 SGHAT, CDR2 FQNNGV. Trimming removed 3 bases from V and 13 bases from J, with 13 bases in between. The CDR3 extends over 12 amino acids. CDR3 amino acids: CASSFAPTGQFF. CDR3 nucleotides: TGTGCCAGCAGCTTCGCCCCAACGGGACAGTTCTTC.

V gene TRBV19 combines with J gene TRBJ1-2, with D perhaps matching TRBD1 (5 bases). This CDR3 is built from 13 residues. Germline V CDR1 and CDR2: LNHDA, SQIVND (reference sequence). The V gene lost 3 bases and the J gene lost 7 bases, with 12 bases spanning the gap. This CDR3 is CASSIPGSGGYTF. The CDR3 coding sequence is TGTGCCAGTAGTATCCCAGGGTCGGGTGGCTACACCTTC.

The chain links TRBV6-5 to TRBJ2-1, with 7 positions matching TRBD1. The germline gives CDR1 MNHEY, CDR2 SVGAGI. V trimming: 6 bases; J trimming: 5 bases; junction bases outside the gene matches: 7. The CDR3 runs 14 residues. In DNA form, the CDR3 reads TGTGCCAGCAGGGTGATGACAGGGAACAATGAGCAGTTCTTC. Its translation is CASRVMTGNNEQFF.

In its sample, this clone was seen once. The chain uses TRBV10-3 and TRBJ1-5; 7 bases agree with TRBD1. Germline V gene sequence: CDR1 ENHRY, CDR2 SYGVKD. The CDR3 sequence is 14 residues long. The trim removed 5 bases at V and 7 bases at J, leaving 8 bases unmatched. The CDR3 here is CAISSLGGGQPQHF. The CDR3 DNA is TGTGCCATCAGTTCTCTAGGGGGCGGGCAGCCCCAGCATTTT.

The chain employs TRBV2 and TRBJ2-3, with TRBD2 identical over 8 bases. The CDR3 is 14 amino acids. V was clipped by 7 bases and J by 0 bases; unmatched bases: 3. Germline values: CDR1 SNHLY, CDR2 FYNNEI. CDR3 loop: CASKAGGSTDTQYF. For the CDR3, the DNA is TGTGCCAGCAAGGCGGGGGGTAGCACAGATACGCAGTATTTT.

The V and J genes are TRBV12-3 or TRBV12-4 and TRBJ2-2, with unresolved D. The CDR3 covers 12 residues. With 3 bases removed from V and 9 bases from J, the gap between germline ends came to 8 bases. The CDR3 coding sequence is TGTGCCAGCAGTTTGGCAGGATGGGAGCTGTTTTTT. As protein: CASSLAGWELFF.

The V call is TRBV10-3, the J call TRBJ1-2, with TRBD1 matching 11 bases. V was clipped by 7 bases and J by 8 bases; unmatched bases: 6. This CDR3 has 13 amino acids. Germline CDR1 is ENHRY and CDR2 is SYGVKD. The CDR3 spells CAIKDRGLSGYTF. The CDR3 coding sequence is TGTGCCATCAAGGACAGGGGGCTCTCAGGCTACACCTTC.

The V and J genes are TRBV20-1 and TRBJ1-1; tentative D call: TRBD1 (5 bases). CDR1 and CDR2 from the germline V gene are DFQATT and SNEGSKA (reference sequence). The CDR3 has 14 amino acids. V shed 3 bases and J shed 2 bases, with 13 bases lying between them. The CDR3 DNA follows: TGCAGTGCTAGTTTGGGGCCCCTCAACACTGAAGCTTTCTTT. Translating gives CSASLGPLNTEAFF.

The chain recombines TRBV4-3 with TRBJ1-4; 8 bases fit TRBD1. V gave up 3 bases and J gave up 5 bases; unmatched junction bases: 8. The CDR3 length is 16 residues. Germline V gives CDR1 LGHNA, CDR2 YSLEER. The CDR3 nucleotides read TGCGCCAGCAGCCAGGCCCTCAGGGGGCGGAATGAAAAACTGTTTTTT. The encoded protein is CASSQALRGRNEKLFF.

The chain combines TRBV29-1 with TRBJ2-5, with 8 bases fitting TRBD2. After removal of 3 bases from V and 5 bases from J, the junction contained 8 bases not matched to a gene. Germline CDR1 and CDR2: SQVTM and ANQGSEA. The CDR3 contains 14 residues. The CDR3 coding sequence is TGCAGCGTTGACTTTAGCGGGGTATGGGAGACCCAGTACTTC. Protein sequence: CSVDFSGVWETQYF.